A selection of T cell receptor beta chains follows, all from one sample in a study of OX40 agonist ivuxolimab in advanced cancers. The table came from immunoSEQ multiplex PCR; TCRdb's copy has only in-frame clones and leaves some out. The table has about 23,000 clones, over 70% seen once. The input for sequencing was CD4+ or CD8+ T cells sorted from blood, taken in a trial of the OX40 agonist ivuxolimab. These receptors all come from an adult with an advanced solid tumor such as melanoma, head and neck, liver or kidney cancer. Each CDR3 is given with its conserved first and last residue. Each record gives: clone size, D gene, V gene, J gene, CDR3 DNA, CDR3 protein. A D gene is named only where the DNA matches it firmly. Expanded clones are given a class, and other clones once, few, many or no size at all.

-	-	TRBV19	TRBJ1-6	TGTGCCAGTAGTATACCGGGATATAATTCACCCCTCCACTTT	CASSIPGYNSPLHF
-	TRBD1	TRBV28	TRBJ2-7	TGTGCCAGCAGTTTCACTTTACAGGGGTTAACCTACGAGCAGTACTTC	CASSFTLQGLTYEQYF
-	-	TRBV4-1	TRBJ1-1	TGCGCCAGCAGCCAATTCCGGGCCCGAGGGGAAGCTTTCTTT	CASSQFRARGEAFF
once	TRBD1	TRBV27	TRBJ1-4	TGTGCCAGCAGTTTAAGAATTATAAGGGGGCGTATAGAAAAACTGTTTTTT	CASSLRIIRGRIEKLFF
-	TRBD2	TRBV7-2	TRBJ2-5	TGTGCCAGCAGCAGGGGACTACTCCAAGAGACCCAGTACTTC	CASSRGLLQETQYF
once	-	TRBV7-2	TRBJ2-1	TGTGCCAGCAGCCCTGGAGGGGCAATTTACAATGAGCAGTTCTTC	CASSPGGAIYNEQFF
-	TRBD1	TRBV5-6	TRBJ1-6	TGTGCCAGCAGCTTGGGTGCTTTGGGACAGGGCCTTCAGTTT	CASSLGALGQGLQF
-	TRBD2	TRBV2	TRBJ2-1	TGTGCCAGCAGTGGCCGGAGCGGGGGGGCATCTAATGAGCAGTTCTTC	CASSGRSGGASNEQFF
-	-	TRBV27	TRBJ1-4	TGTGCCAGCAGTTTATTGGAGGGGAATGAAAAACTGTTTTTT	CASSLLEGNEKLFF
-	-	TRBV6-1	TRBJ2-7	TGTGCCACCGCCGGCGTAGGATCCTACGAGCAGTACTTC	CATAGVGSYEQYF
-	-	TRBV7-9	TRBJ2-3	TGTGCCAGCAGTCCTATGCAAGGCAGGGCCACAGATACGCAGTATTTT	CASSPMQGRATDTQYF
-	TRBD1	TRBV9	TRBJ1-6	TGTGCCAGCAGCAAGGGGGCAGACTCACCCCTCCACTTT	CASSKGADSPLHF
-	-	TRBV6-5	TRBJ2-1	TGTGCCAGCAGTTACCACTATCCGAGCTCCTACAATGAGCAGTTCTTC	CASSYHYPSSYNEQFF
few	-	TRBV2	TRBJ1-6	TGTGCCAGCAAACTCCGTTCAGGGACAAGAAATTCACCCCTCCACTTT	CASKLRSGTRNSPLHF
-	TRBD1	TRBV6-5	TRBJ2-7	TGTGCCAGCAGTTACACCTCCGGGACAGGGGTCGACGAGCAGTACTTC	CASSYTSGTGVDEQYF
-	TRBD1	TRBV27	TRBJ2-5	TGTGCCAGCAGTCCGGGACAGTCGAAAGAGACCCAGTACTTC	CASSPGQSKETQYF
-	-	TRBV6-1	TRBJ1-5	TGTGCCAGCAGTCATAGCAATCAGCCCCAGCATTTT	CASSHSNQPQHF
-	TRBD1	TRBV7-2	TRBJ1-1	TGTGCCAGCAGCTCGCAACAGGGGGTGGCTGAAGCTTTCTTT	CASSSQQGVAEAFF
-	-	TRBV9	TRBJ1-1	TGTGCCAGCAGCAATATGAACACTGAAGCTTTCTTT	CASSNMNTEAFF
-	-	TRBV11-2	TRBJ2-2	TGTGCCAGCAGCGCCGACAGGCGCACCGGGGAGCTGTTTTTT	CASSADRRTGELFF
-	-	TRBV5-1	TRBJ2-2	TGCGCCAGCAGTTACGTCCGGAGGAACACCGGGGAGCTGTTTTTT	CASSYVRRNTGELFF
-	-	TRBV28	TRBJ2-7	TGTGCCAGCAGTTTAGGGGGGTCCGAGATCGGCGAGCAGTACTTC	CASSLGGSEIGEQYF
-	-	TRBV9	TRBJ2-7	TGTGCCAGCAGCGTAGGTTCTGGGGAAGGGTTAGGCGAGCAGTACTTC	CASSVGSGEGLGEQYF
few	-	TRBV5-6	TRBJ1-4	TGTGCCAGCAGCCTCCGGTCAACTAATGAAAAACTGTTTTTT	CASSLRSTNEKLFF
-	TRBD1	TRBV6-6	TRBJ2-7	TGTGCCAGCACCCTAACAGGGGGTAATTACGAGCAGTACTTC	CASTLTGGNYEQYF
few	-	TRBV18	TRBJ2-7	TGTGCCAGCTCACCAGACGGGAGAGGCTACGAGCAGTACTTC	CASSPDGRGYEQYF
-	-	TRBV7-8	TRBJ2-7	TGTGCCAGCAGCTTAGTACAGATTTCCTACGAGCAGTACTTC	CASSLVQISYEQYF
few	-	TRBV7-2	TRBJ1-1	TGTGCCAGCGGAAAACAGGCCACAGCGCGTGAAGCTTTCTTT	CASGKQATAREAFF
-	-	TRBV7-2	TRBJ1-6	TGTGCCAGCAGCTTAGCGCGGATGCAGGGTTCACCCCTCCACTTT	CASSLARMQGSPLHF
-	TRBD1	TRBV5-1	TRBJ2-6	TGCGCCAGCAGCGCGACAGGGCGGAGCTCTGGGGCCAACGTCCTGACTTTC	CASSATGRSSGANVLTF
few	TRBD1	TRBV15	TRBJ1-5	TGTGCCACCAGCAGAGGGGACAGAGGAGTACATCAGCCCCAGCATTTT	CATSRGDRGVHQPQHF